Shown below are 10 T cell receptor beta chains from a single sample sequenced in a study of regulatory T cells in long-lasting Graves disease. Time point reported: persistent/refractory GD, antithyroid drugs over 5 years with positive TRAb. RNA isolated from PBMCs was used to make the TCR library. According to the study, TCR beta libraries were built with iRepertoire HTBI primers and CDR3-region Arm-PCR. MiXCR, applied by TCRdb to the multiplex PCR reads, yields one record per CDR3 protein. The table has about 430,000 distinct CDR3 sequences, 21% seen once. The specimen comprised peripheral blood mononuclear cells (PBMCs), sampled when the disease was refractory, from a patient treated with antithyroid drugs. Receptors originate from a female donor with Graves disease.

The sample holds many counts of this clonotype. The CDR3 here is CASSYSQRHTNEKLFF. The CDR3 DNA reads TGTGCCAGCAGTTACTCTCAGAGACACACTAATGAAAAACTGTTTTTT. The chain employs TRBV6-5 and TRBJ1-4, with unresolved D. CDR3 length: 16 amino acids. Between the trimmed V and J ends, which lost 0 bases and 2 bases, there was a span of 10 bases. Germline loops: CDR1 MNHEY, CDR2 SVGAGI.

This clonotype has a handful of counts. The chain employs TRBV20-1 and TRBJ2-7, with 7 bases matching TRBD1. The V and J ends lost 6 bases and 3 bases, in that order; junction bases with no gene match: 8. This CDR3 region has 13 residues. The germline CDR1 and CDR2 sequences are DFQATT and SNEGSKA (reference sequence). This chain's CDR3 is CSATGQNDYEQYF. For the CDR3, the DNA is TGCAGTGCAACGGGACAGAATGACTACGAGCAGTACTTC.

The V call is TRBV5-5, the J call TRBJ1-4; tentative D call: TRBD1 (5 bases). The CDR3 has 15 amino acids. The V end was cut by 4 bases, the J end by 4 bases, with 14 bases between. Germline V gene data show CDR1 as SGHKS and CDR2 as YYEKEE (reference sequence). This CDR3 reads CASSTGGGLNEKLFF. The CDR3 DNA is TGTGCCAGCAGCACGGGCGGGGGACTTAATGAAAAACTGTTTTTT.

This chain joins TRBV28 and TRBJ2-7, with D perhaps TRBD1 or TRBD2 (7 bases each). Deletions cut 2 bases from V and 0 bases from J, with 14 bases between. The length of the CDR3 is 16 residues. The germline CDR1 and CDR2 sequences are MDHEN and SYDVKM. CDR3 loop: CASSLSGTASSYEQYF. The CDR3 DNA sequence: TGTGCCAGCAGTTTAAGCGGGACAGCCTCCTCCTACGAGCAGTACTTC.

In the case of this clonotype: Possible read error: a much larger clone is one base away. The J gene is TRBJ1-5, the V gene TRBV7-2; no firm D call. Germline V gene lookup returns CDR1 SGHTA and CDR2 FQGNSA. This CDR3 is built from 14 residues. The CDR3 region has the DNA TGTGCCAGCAGCTCCATGGGGAGCAGTCAGCCCCAGCATTTT. As protein: CASSSMGSSQPQHF.

CDR3 coding DNA: TGTGCCAGTATCGGACAGGGGGCTGCTGAAGCTTTCTTT. The encoded protein is CASIGQGAAEAFF. The V call is TRBV19, the J call TRBJ1-1, with 11 bases matching TRBD1. The V gene's germline CDR1 is LNHDA and CDR2 SQIVND (reference sequence). With V trimmed by 7 bases and J by 6 bases, 4 bases remained unmatched. The CDR3 sequence is 13 residues long.

This clonotype was counted many times. The genes are TRBV7-8 and TRBJ1-5, with D perhaps TRBD1 (6 bases). The V end lost 6 bases, the J end lost 2 bases, and 11 bases lay between the germline ends. CDR3 length: 14 residues. Germline CDR1 and CDR2: SGHVS and FQNEAQ. CDR3 sequence (DNA): TGTGCCAGCAGAACAGGGATCCGCAATCAGCCCCAGCATTTT. Translated, it gives CASRTGIRNQPQHF. The full variable domain, completed using reference TRBV7-8 and TRBJ1-5, is GAGVSQSPRYKVAKRGQDVALRCDPISGHVSLFWYQQALGQGPEFLTYFQNEAQLDKSGLPSDRFFAERPEGSVSTLKIQRTQQEDSAVYLCASRTGIRNQPQHFGDGTRLSIL.

This clonotype was seen many times. The gene calls are TRBV5-1 and TRBJ2-7; 8 bases match TRBD2. V gave up 0 bases and J gave up 4 bases; unmatched junction bases: 3. Per germline, CDR1 SGHRS and CDR2 YFSETQ. The CDR3 has 14 residues. DNA for the CDR3: TGCGCCAGCAGCTTGGCAGCGGGAGCTTACGAGCAGTACTTC. It encodes CASSLAAGAYEQYF.

This clonotype was seen only a few times. The chain uses TRBV7-3 and TRBJ2-1; D not resolved. The CDR3 loop spans 13 amino acids. Germline V lookup: CDR1 SGHTA, CDR2 FQGTGA. V lost 1 base, J lost 6 bases, and 7 bases lay in between. The CDR3 DNA reads as TGTGCCAGCAGCTTAATGATTGGCAATGAGCAGTTCTTC. This codes for CASSLMIGNEQFF.

V usage is TRBV7-9 and J usage is TRBJ1-2; a weak D match, TRBD1 (6 bases). The V gene's germline CDR1 is SEHNR and CDR2 FQNEAQ (reference sequence). The CDR3 length is 14 residues. V was shortened by 1 base and J by 7 bases, with 13 bases between the two germline ends. The CDR3 is CASSLGGGYGGYTF. CDR3 DNA sequence: TGTGCCAGCAGCTTAGGCGGGGGCTATGGTGGCTACACCTTC.